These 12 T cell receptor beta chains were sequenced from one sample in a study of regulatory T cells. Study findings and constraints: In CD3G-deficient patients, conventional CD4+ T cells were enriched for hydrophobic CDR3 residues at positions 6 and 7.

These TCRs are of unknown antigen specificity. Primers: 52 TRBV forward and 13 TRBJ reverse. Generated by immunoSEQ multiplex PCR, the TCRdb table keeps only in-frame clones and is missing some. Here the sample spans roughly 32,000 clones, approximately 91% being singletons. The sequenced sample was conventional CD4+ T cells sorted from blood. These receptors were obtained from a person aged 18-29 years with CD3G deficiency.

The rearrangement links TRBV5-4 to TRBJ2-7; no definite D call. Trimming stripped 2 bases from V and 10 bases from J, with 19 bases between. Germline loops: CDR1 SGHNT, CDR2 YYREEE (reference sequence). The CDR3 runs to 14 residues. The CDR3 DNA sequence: TGTGCCAGCAGCTTAAAGCGCGACATTATAAAACAGTACTTC. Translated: CASSLKRDIIKQYF.

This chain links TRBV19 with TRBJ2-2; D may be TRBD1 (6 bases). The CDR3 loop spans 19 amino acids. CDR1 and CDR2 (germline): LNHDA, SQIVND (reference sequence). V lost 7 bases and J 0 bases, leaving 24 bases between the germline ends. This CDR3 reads CASKGLLTTGFANTGELFF. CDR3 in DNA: TGTGCCAGTAAGGGCCTGTTAACAACAGGGTTCGCGAACACCGGGGAGCTGTTTTTT.

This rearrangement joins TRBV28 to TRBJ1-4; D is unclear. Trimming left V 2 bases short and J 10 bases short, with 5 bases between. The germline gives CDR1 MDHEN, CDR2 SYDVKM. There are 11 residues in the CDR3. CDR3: CASSLGRKLFF. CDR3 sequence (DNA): TGTGCCAGCAGTTTAGGGAGAAAACTGTTTTTT.

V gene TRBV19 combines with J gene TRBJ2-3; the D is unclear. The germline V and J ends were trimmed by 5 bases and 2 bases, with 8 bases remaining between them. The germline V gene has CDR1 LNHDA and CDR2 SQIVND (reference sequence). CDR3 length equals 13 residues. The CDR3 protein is CASSPESTDTQYF. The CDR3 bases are TGTGCCAGTAGTCCGGAGTCCACAGATACGCAGTATTTT. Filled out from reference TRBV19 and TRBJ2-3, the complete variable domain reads DGGITQSPKYLFRKEGQNVTLSCEQNLNHDAMYWYRQDPGQGLRLIYYSQIVNDFQKGDIAEGYSVSREKKESFPLTVTSAQKNPTAFYLCASSPESTDTQYFGPGTRLTVL.

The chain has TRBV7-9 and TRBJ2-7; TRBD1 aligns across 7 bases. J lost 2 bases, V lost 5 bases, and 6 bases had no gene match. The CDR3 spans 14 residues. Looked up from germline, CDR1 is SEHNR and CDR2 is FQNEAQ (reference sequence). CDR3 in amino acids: CASSPPGQPYEQYF. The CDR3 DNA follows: TGTGCCAGCAGCCCACCGGGACAGCCCTACGAGCAGTACTTC.

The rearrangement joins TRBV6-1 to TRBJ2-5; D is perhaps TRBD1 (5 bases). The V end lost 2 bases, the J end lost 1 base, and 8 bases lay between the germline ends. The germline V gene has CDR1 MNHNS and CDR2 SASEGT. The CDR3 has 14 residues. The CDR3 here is CASSEMTVQETQYF. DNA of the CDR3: TGTGCCAGCAGTGAAATGACAGTCCAAGAGACCCAGTACTTC.

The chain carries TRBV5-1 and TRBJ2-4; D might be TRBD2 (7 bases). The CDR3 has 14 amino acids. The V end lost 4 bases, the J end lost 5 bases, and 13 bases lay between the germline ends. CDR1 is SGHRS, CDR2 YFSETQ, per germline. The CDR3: CASSVGGGENIQYF. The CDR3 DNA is TGCGCCAGCAGCGTGGGAGGGGGTGAAAACATTCAGTACTTC.

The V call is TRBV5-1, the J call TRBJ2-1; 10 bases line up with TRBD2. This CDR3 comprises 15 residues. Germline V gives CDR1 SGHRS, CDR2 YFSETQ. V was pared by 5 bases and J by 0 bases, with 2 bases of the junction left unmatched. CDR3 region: CASRASGGSYNEQFF. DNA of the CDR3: TGCGCCAGCAGGGCTAGCGGGGGCTCCTACAATGAGCAGTTCTTC.

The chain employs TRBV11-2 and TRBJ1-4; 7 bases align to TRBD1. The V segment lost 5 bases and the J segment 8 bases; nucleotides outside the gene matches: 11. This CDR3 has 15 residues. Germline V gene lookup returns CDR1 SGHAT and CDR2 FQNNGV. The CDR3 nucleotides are TGTGCCAGCAGCAACGATATCAACAGGGGAGAAAAACTGTTTTTT. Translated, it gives CASSNDINRGEKLFF.

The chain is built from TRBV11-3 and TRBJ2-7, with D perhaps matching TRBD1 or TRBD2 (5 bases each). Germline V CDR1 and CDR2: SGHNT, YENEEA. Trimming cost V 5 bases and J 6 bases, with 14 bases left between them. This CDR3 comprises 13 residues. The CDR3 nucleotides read TGTGCCAGCAGCGAGCTCAGGGCGGGCGAGCAGTACTTC. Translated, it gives CASSELRAGEQYF.

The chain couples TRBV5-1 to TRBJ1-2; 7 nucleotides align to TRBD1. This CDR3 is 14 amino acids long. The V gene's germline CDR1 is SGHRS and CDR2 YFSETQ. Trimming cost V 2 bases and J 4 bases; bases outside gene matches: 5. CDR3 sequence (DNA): TGCGCCAGCAGCTTAGGGGGCGCCTCCTATGGCTACACCTTC. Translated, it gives CASSLGGASYGYTF.

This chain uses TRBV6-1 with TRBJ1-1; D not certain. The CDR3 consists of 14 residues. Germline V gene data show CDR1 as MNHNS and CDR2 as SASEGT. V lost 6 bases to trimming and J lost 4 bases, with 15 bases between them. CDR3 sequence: CASSLRFVGTEAFF. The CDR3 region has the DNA TGTGCCAGCAGCCTCCGCTTTGTTGGCACTGAAGCTTTCTTT.